This T cell receptor (beta chain) was found in a study of cytomegalovirus exposure and HLA in healthy donors. Study-level background: Earlier, 110 million or so unique TCR beta sequences were recovered from 200 million or so T cells by an analysis. Overall study results and limits: Roughly uniform sequencing depth across donors was assumed, possibly incorrectly. The CMV antigen specificity of a few CMV-associated chains was confirmed through in vitro analysis.

Unmatched junction bases numbered 7, after V lost 5 bases and J lost 4 bases. Per germline, CDR1 MNHNS and CDR2 SASEGT. The CDR3 loop spans 15 amino acids. Donors likely had unrecorded immune exposures despite being nominally healthy when sampled. On this clone: Its antigen remains unknown.

The PCR made use of 60 Vbeta and 13 Jbeta primers. Using immunoSEQ multiplex PCR, the repertoire was profiled, and TCRdb retains in-frame clones only, with some absent. Counted here are some 250,000 clones, 81% occurring once; the ten biggest clones make up roughly 7.4%. This clonotype was sampled from a woman in her sixties or seventies in good health and CMV-seropositive. The specimen sequenced was PBMCs. V usage is TRBV6-1 and J usage is TRBJ2-1; 8 nucleotides align to TRBD2. The CDR3 nucleotides are TGTGCCAGCAGTTTCACCGGGACTAGGTACAATGAGCAGTTCTTC. Its protein is CASSFTGTRYNEQFF.